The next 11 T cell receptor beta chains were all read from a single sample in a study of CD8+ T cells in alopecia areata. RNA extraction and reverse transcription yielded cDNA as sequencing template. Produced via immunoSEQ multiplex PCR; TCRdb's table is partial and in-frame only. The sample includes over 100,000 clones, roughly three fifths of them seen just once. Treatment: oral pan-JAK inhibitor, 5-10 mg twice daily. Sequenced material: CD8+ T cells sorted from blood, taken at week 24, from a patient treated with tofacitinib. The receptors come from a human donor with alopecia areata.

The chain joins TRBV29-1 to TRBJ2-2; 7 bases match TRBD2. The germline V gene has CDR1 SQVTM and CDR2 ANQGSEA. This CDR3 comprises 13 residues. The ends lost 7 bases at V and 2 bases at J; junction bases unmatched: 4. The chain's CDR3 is CSAGEGNTGELFF. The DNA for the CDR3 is TGCAGCGCCGGGGAGGGTAACACCGGGGAGCTGTTTTTT.

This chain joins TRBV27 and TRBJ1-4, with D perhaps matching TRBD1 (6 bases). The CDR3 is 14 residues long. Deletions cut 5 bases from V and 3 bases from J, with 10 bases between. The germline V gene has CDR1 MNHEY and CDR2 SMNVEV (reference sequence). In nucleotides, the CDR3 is TGTGCCAGCAGTCCAGGGGAGGCTAATGAAAAACTGTTTTTT. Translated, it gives CASSPGEANEKLFF. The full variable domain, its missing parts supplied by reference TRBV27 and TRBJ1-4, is EAQVTQNPRYLITVTGKKLTVTCSQNMNHEYMSWYRQDPGLGLRQIYYSMNVEVTDKGDVPEGYKVSRKEKRNFPLILESPSPNQTSLYFCASSPGEANEKLFFGSGTQLSVL.

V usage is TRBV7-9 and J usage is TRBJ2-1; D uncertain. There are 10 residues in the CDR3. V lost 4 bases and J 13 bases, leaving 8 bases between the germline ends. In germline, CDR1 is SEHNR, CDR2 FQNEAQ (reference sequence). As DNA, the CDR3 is TGTGCCAGCAGCTCCCACCAACAGTTCTTC. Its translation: CASSSHQQFF.

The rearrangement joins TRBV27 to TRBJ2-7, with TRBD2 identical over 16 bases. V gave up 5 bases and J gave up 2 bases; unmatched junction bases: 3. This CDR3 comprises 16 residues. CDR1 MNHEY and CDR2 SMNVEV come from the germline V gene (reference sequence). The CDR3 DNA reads TGTGCCAGCAGTGCCGGGACTAGCGGGGGGGCCTACGAGCAGTACTTC. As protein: CASSAGTSGGAYEQYF.

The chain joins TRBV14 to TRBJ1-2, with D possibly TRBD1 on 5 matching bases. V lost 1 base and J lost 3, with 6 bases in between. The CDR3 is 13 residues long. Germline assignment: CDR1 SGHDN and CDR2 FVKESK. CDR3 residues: CASSQARDYGYTF. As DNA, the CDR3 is TGTGCCAGCAGCCAAGCCAGGGACTATGGCTACACCTTC. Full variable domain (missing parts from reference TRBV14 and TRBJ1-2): EAGVTQFPSHSVIEKGQTVTLRCDPISGHDNLYWYRRVMGKEIKFLLHFVKESKQDESGMPNNRFLAERTGGTYSTLKVQPAELEDSGVYFCASSQARDYGYTFGSGTRLTVV.

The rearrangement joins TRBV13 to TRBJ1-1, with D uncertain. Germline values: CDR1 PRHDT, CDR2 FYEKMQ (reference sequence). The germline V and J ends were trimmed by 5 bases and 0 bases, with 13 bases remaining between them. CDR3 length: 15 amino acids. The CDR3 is CASSHPRGMNTEAFF. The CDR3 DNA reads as TGTGCCAGCAGCCATCCTCGAGGGATGAACACTGAAGCTTTCTTT.

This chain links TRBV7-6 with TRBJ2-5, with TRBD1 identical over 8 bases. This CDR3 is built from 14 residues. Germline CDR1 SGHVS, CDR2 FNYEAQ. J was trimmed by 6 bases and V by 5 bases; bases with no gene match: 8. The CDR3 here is CASSRHQGAKTQYF. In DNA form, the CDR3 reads TGTGCCAGCAGCCGACACCAGGGGGCGAAGACCCAGTACTTC.

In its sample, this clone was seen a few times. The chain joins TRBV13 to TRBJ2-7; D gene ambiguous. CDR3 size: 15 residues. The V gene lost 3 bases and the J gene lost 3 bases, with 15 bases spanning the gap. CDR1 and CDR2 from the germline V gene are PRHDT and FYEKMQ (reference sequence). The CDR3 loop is CASSFALAAGYEQYF. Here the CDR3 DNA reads TGTGCCAGCAGCTTTGCCTTGGCCGCAGGCTACGAGCAGTACTTC.

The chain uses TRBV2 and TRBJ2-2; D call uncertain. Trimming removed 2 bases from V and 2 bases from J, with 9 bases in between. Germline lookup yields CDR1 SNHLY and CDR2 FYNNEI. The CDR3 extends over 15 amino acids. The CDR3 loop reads CASSERQNNTGELFF. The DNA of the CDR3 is TGTGCCAGCAGTGAACGCCAGAATAACACCGGGGAGCTGTTTTTT.

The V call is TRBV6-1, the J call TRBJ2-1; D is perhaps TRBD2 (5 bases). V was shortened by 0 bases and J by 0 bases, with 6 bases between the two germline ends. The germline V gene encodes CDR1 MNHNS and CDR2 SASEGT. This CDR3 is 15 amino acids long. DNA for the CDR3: TGTGCCAGCAGTGAAGCGGCGGGCTCCTACAATGAGCAGTTCTTC. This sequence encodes CASSEAAGSYNEQFF.

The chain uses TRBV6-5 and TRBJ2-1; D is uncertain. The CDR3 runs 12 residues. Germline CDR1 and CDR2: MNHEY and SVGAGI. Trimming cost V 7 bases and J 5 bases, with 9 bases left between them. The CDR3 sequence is CASTGVHNEQFF. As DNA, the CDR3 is TGTGCCAGCACCGGTGTTCACAATGAGCAGTTCTTC.